One sample yielded the 6 T cell receptor beta chains listed below, sequenced in a study of shared clonotypes between healthy human individuals. CD45RO-negative, CCR7-positively selected cells formed the naive CD8 fraction, excluding terminally differentiated effector memory CD45RA+ cells. The method was immunoSEQ multiplex PCR; TCRdb's version includes in-frame clones alone and lacks a portion of them. The sample comprises under 1 million clones, around 96% of which are singletons, and over 0.2% rests with the top ten. The specimen was naive CD8+ T cells sorted from blood. The receptor source for this set is a man aged 25-45 years in good health.

This chain joins TRBV9 and TRBJ1-1; TRBD1 is a possible D gene (6 bases). In germline, CDR1 is SGDLS, CDR2 YYNGEE. Trimming removed 3 bases from V and 8 bases from J, with 11 bases in between. The CDR3 runs to 12 residues. The DNA of the CDR3 is TGTGCCAGCAGCGCTGGGGGGCAGGAAGCTTTCTTT. Its protein is CASSAGGQEAFF.

The rearrangement joins TRBV30 to TRBJ2-1; TRBD2 matches 14 bases. Germline V gene data show CDR1 as GTSNPN and CDR2 as SVGIG (reference sequence). The ends lost 3 bases at V and 0 bases at J; junction bases unmatched: 7. The CDR3 spans 18 residues. CDR3 region: CAWSLGLAGVSSYNEQFF. DNA for the CDR3: TGTGCCTGGAGCTTGGGACTAGCGGGAGTCAGCTCCTACAATGAGCAGTTCTTC.

The chain couples TRBV11-3 to TRBJ2-3, with TRBD2 matching over 8 bases. Germline loops: CDR1 SGHNT, CDR2 YENEEA. V lost 2 bases, J lost 2 bases, and 12 bases stayed unmatched. The length of the CDR3 is 18 residues. The CDR3 is CASSLRRGAGVDTDTQYF. CDR3 sequence (DNA): TGTGCCAGCAGCTTAAGGCGGGGAGCGGGAGTGGACACAGATACGCAGTATTTT.

This sequence joins TRBV11-2 and TRBJ2-1; 7 nucleotides match TRBD1. The CDR3 is 15 amino acids. Trimming took 4 bases from V and 4 from J; bases not matched to a gene: 7. In germline, CDR1 is SGHAT, CDR2 FQNNGV. DNA for the CDR3: TGTGCCAGCAGCTCCGCAGGGACAGCGTACAATGAGCAGTTCTTC. This codes for CASSSAGTAYNEQFF.

The chain uses TRBV7-6 and TRBJ2-7, with D possibly matching TRBD1 (6 bases). The germline V gene encodes CDR1 SGHVS and CDR2 FNYEAQ. V was pared by 4 bases and J by 2 bases, with 15 bases between. CDR3 size: 15 residues. CDR3 in amino acids: CASSSPRTGTYEQYF. CDR3 sequence (DNA): TGTGCCAGCAGCTCCCCCCGCACAGGGACCTACGAGCAGTACTTC.

With respect to this clone: The sample carries other DNA sequences with the same CDR3. The chain links TRBV13 to TRBJ2-3, with D hard to call. This CDR3 region has 12 residues. Per the germline V gene, CDR1 is PRHDT and CDR2 is FYEKMQ (reference sequence). The V end lost 6 bases, the J end lost 4 bases, and 8 bases lay between the germline ends. CDR3 nucleotide sequence: TGTGCCAGCAGTCTAGGGCCAGATACGCAGTATTTT. It yields the protein CASSLGPDTQYF.